Given below is one TCR beta chain in context. Its antigen is not identified. This sample stems from a study of cytomegalovirus exposure and HLA in healthy donors. CDR1 and CDR2 from the germline V gene are SGHVS and FNYEAQ. There are 15 residues in the CDR3. V lost 5 bases, J lost 3 bases, and 4 bases stayed unmatched. The PCR had 60 Vbeta and 13 Jbeta primers. Sequencing used immunoSEQ multiplex PCR; TCRdb keeps in-frame clones, though not all of them. The sample consists of 90,000 to 130,000 clones, 55% to 65% of them appearing once. General study points: Later analysis placed DRB1 highest and HLA-C lowest in TCR association rates, which differed by HLA locus. Common viral pathogens were later found to be apparently linked to several of the most significant clusters. The productive fraction for most TCR beta V segments was about 87% or about 30% in an earlier analysis.

The origin of this receptor is a woman in her 30s in good health and CMV-seronegative. Sequencing used PBMCs. This chain joins TRBV7-6 and TRBJ2-5; 12 positions match TRBD2. The CDR3 DNA reads TGTGCCAGCAGCCCGACTAGCGGGAGTGAAGAGACCCAGTACTTC. This sequence encodes CASSPTSGSEETQYF.